What follows are 24 T cell receptor beta chains derived from one specimen sequenced in a study of T cell responses to AZD1222 COVID-19 vaccine. Produced via immunoSEQ multiplex PCR; TCRdb's table is partial and in-frame only. The data show about 120,000 clones, roughly nine tenths seen once. Material: peripheral blood, obtained on day 0 of AZD1222 vaccination. The receptor source for this set is an adult in good health.

The chain links TRBV9 to TRBJ2-7; 9 bases are a match to TRBD1. The CDR3 length is 14 residues. V gave up 3 bases and J gave up 3 bases; unmatched junction bases: 4. Germline CDR1 is SGDLS and CDR2 is YYNGEE. The CDR3 here is CASSEETGGYEQYF. DNA of the CDR3: TGTGCCAGCAGCGAAGAGACAGGGGGCTACGAGCAGTACTTC.

This sequence joins TRBV10-1 and TRBJ2-2; D might be TRBD1 (5 bases). The CDR3 contains 17 residues. Germline CDR1 WNHNN, CDR2 SYGVQD (reference sequence). With 4 bases removed from V and 5 bases from J, the gap between germline ends came to 20 bases. The CDR3 DNA is TGCGCCAGCAGTGGACGTACGGTCAGGGAATGGACCGGGGAGCTGTTTTTT. Amino acids: CASSGRTVREWTGELFF.

This clone was observed once. The CDR3 here is CASSIGANGYTF. DNA of the CDR3: TGTGCCAGCAGTATCGGGGCAAATGGCTACACCTTC. The gene calls are TRBV7-9 and TRBJ1-2, with a possible D match to TRBD1 (5 bases). Germline CDR1 and CDR2: SEHNR and FQNEAQ (reference sequence). The CDR3 loop spans 12 amino acids. The V and J ends lost 6 bases and 6 bases respectively, with 11 bases between them.

V and J are TRBV5-6 and TRBJ2-5; 7 bases map to TRBD1. Trimming cost V 4 bases and J 5 bases; bases outside gene matches: 5. The CDR3 length is 13 residues. The germline gives CDR1 SGHDT, CDR2 YYEEEE. CDR3 loop: CASSAKQGETQYF. The CDR3 region has the DNA TGTGCCAGCAGCGCTAAACAGGGGGAGACCCAGTACTTC.

The CDR3 DNA reads as TGTGCCAGCAGCGGAAATAGCGGGAGTTCCTACAATGAGCAGTTCTTC. This encodes CASSGNSGSSYNEQFF. The chain carries TRBV7-9 and TRBJ2-1; 9 nucleotides agree with TRBD2. The CDR3 has 16 residues. The trim removed 5 bases at V and 1 base at J, leaving 6 bases unmatched. Germline V CDR1 and CDR2: SEHNR, FQNEAQ (reference sequence).

The chain links TRBV9 to TRBJ2-5; D is possibly TRBD2 (7 bases). The V and J ends lost 0 bases and 0 bases respectively, with 9 bases between them. In germline, CDR1 is SGDLS, CDR2 YYNGEE. The CDR3 runs 15 residues. CDR3 loop: CASSVEGGNQETQYF. CDR3 DNA sequence: TGTGCCAGCAGCGTAGAGGGGGGGAACCAAGAGACCCAGTACTTC.

The V gene is TRBV28, the J gene TRBJ1-5, with 8 nucleotides matching TRBD1. This CDR3 has 19 amino acids. Germline lookup yields CDR1 MDHEN and CDR2 SYDVKM. V gave up 3 bases and J gave up 0 bases; unmatched junction bases: 13. CDR3: CASSFYQSGQGDSNQPQHF. The CDR3 DNA reads as TGTGCCAGCAGTTTCTATCAATCAGGACAGGGAGATAGCAATCAGCCCCAGCATTTT.

The rearrangement uses TRBV12-5 and TRBJ2-7; 7 nucleotides agree with TRBD2. CDR3 length: 13 amino acids. Germline V gene lookup returns CDR1 LGHNT and CDR2 FRNRAP. The ends lost 6 bases at V and 2 bases at J; junction bases unmatched: 4. The CDR3: CASGYGGTYEQYF. CDR3 nucleotide sequence: TGTGCTAGTGGATACGGGGGGACCTACGAGCAGTACTTC.

The rearrangement uses TRBV19 and TRBJ2-5; D may be TRBD1 (6 bases). CDR1 and CDR2 from the germline V gene are LNHDA and SQIVND (reference sequence). Trimming removed 5 bases from V and 1 base from J, with 11 bases in between. The CDR3 extends over 14 amino acids. The chain's CDR3 is CASSADRTQETQYF. The CDR3, as DNA: TGTGCCAGTAGTGCGGACAGAACCCAAGAGACCCAGTACTTC.

The rearrangement joins TRBV6-2 or TRBV6-3 to TRBJ2-7; D call uncertain. The V gene lost 6 bases and the J gene lost 1 base, with 16 bases spanning the gap. This CDR3 spans 15 amino acids. The V gene's germline CDR1 is MNHEY and CDR2 SVGEGT. The CDR3 is CASSPTHLSSYEQYF. DNA for the CDR3: TGTGCCAGCAGCCCAACCCACCTCTCTTCCTACGAGCAGTACTTC.

The rearrangement links TRBV12-3 or TRBV12-4 to TRBJ2-2; no clear D gene. This CDR3 spans 13 amino acids. V lost 3 bases and J 7 bases, leaving 9 bases between the germline ends. The CDR3 DNA reads TGTGCCAGCAGTTTGGTTGTGGGCGGGGAGCTGTTTTTT. Translation gives CASSLVVGGELFF.

J is TRBJ1-1 and V is TRBV5-1, with 8 bases matching TRBD1. The CDR3 consists of 20 residues. V was pared by 0 bases and J by 2 bases, with 18 bases of the junction left unmatched. Germline CDR1 SGHRS, CDR2 YFSETQ. As DNA, the CDR3 is TGCGCCAGCAGCTTGGGCGGGTGGGGACAGGCGAGTTCGAGCAACACTGAAGCTTTCTTT. It translates to CASSLGGWGQASSSNTEAFF.

This clone appeared a single time. Here the CDR3 reads CAWSRNQAFF. DNA of the CDR3: TGTGCCTGGAGTAGGAATCAAGCTTTCTTT. The chain has TRBV30 and TRBJ1-1; the D is unclear. V lost 2 bases and J 9 bases, leaving 7 bases between the germline ends. The CDR3 extends over 10 amino acids. Germline V CDR1 and CDR2: GTSNPN, SVGIG (reference sequence).

The chain employs TRBV5-1 and TRBJ2-2; D may be TRBD2 (6 bases). Looked up from germline, CDR1 is SGHRS and CDR2 is YFSETQ. The CDR3 totals 17 residues. V lost 1 base and J lost 3, with 16 bases in between. The CDR3 loop reads CASSLSVDGGDTGELFF. DNA of the CDR3: TGCGCCAGCAGCTTGAGCGTCGACGGGGGTGACACCGGGGAGCTGTTTTTT.

The V call is TRBV27, the J call TRBJ2-7; 14 bases align to TRBD2. With 3 bases clipped from V and 6 bases from J, the junction kept 4 bases outside the gene matches. Germline values: CDR1 MNHEY, CDR2 SMNVEV (reference sequence). There are 15 residues in the CDR3. CDR3 sequence reads: CASSLGTSGSGEQYF. The CDR3 DNA reads as TGTGCCAGCAGTTTGGGGACTAGCGGGAGCGGCGAGCAGTACTTC.

Worth noting for this clone: The sample carries other DNA sequences with the same CDR3. The chain links TRBV2 to TRBJ2-5, with D possibly matching TRBD1 (6 bases). The CDR3 is 13 amino acids. CDR1 SNHLY and CDR2 FYNNEI come from the germline V gene. V shed 1 base and J shed 7 bases, with 10 bases lying between them. The CDR3 bases are TGTGCCAGCAGTGAAGAACAGACAGGGACCCAGTACTTC. This encodes CASSEEQTGTQYF.

This clone is a singleton in its sample. The chain combines TRBV19 with TRBJ1-5; 8 positions match TRBD1. CDR1 is LNHDA, CDR2 SQIVND, per germline (reference sequence). The CDR3 consists of 14 residues. The trim removed 10 bases at V and 5 bases at J, leaving 10 bases unmatched. CDR3 DNA: TGTGCCAAGGTAGGACAGGGAAAAGATCAGCCCCAGCATTTT. Translating it yields CAKVGQGKDQPQHF.

This clone was detected only a few times. The chain couples TRBV9 to TRBJ2-2; D possibly matches TRBD1 or TRBD2 (5 bases each). Germline assignment: CDR1 SGDLS and CDR2 YYNGEE. Trimming took off 0 bases at V and 4 bases at J, with 10 bases between the two ends. The CDR3 consists of 15 residues. CDR3 region: CASSVDPGTTGELFF. CDR3 in DNA: TGTGCCAGCAGCGTAGACCCAGGGACCACCGGGGAGCTGTTTTTT.

The CDR3 coding sequence is TGCGCCAGCAGCCAAGGGGGGAGGGGTGATACGCAGTATTTT. Protein sequence: CASSQGGRGDTQYF. The rearrangement uses TRBV4-3 and TRBJ2-3; TRBD2 matches at 7 bases. There are 14 residues in the CDR3. CDR1 LGHNA and CDR2 YSLEER come from the germline V gene. Losses at the gene ends were 1 base for V and 6 bases for J; bases not matched to a gene: 4.

The sample holds a few counts of this clone. The identical CDR3 is also encoded by other nucleotide sequences in the sample. The rearrangement uses TRBV5-1 and TRBJ1-5; 7 positions match TRBD1. The V and J ends lost 0 bases and 3 bases, in that order; junction bases with no gene match: 6. Germline V gene data show CDR1 as SGHRS and CDR2 as YFSETQ. The CDR3 spans 16 residues. The CDR3 DNA follows: TGCGCCAGCAGCTTGGACCCGGGACAGACCAATCAGCCCCAGCATTTT. Translating gives CASSLDPGQTNQPQHF.

V gene TRBV3-1 (or the pseudogene TRBV3-2) combines with J gene TRBJ2-7; 8 bases fit TRBD1. Unmatched junction bases numbered 10, after V lost 4 bases and J lost 2 bases. Germline values: CDR1 LGHDT, CDR2 YNNKEL (reference sequence). The CDR3 length is 16 residues. In DNA form, the CDR3 reads TGTGCCAGCAGCCCCATTGGGACAGGAAAAACCTACGAGCAGTACTTC. The encoded protein is CASSPIGTGKTYEQYF.

This sequence joins TRBV27 and TRBJ1-6; unclear D gene. This CDR3 comprises 15 residues. V was cut by 3 bases and J by 7 bases, with 13 bases left in between. The germline V gene has CDR1 MNHEY and CDR2 SMNVEV (reference sequence). The CDR3 spells CASSFDTRWNSPLHF. In nucleotides, the CDR3 is TGTGCCAGCAGTTTCGATACCCGATGGAATTCACCCCTCCACTTT.

The V and J genes are TRBV29-1 and TRBJ2-7; no firm D call. The CDR3 spans 12 residues. Germline V gene sequence: CDR1 SQVTM, CDR2 ANQGSEA. V lost 3 bases and J 0 bases, leaving 6 bases between the germline ends. CDR3 residues: CSVEGSSYEQYF. DNA of the CDR3: TGCAGCGTTGAGGGCAGCTCCTACGAGCAGTACTTC.

The chain recombines TRBV7-2 with TRBJ2-6; D gene uncertain. Trimming left V 1 base short and J 0 bases short, with 4 bases between. CDR1 and CDR2 from the germline V gene are SGHTA and FQGNSA. This CDR3 contains 15 residues. The CDR3 DNA is TGTGCCAGCAGCTTAGGGTTCTCTGGGGCCAACGTCCTGACTTTC. As protein: CASSLGFSGANVLTF.